The 12 T cell receptor beta chains below were found in one sample sequenced in a study of OX40 agonist ivuxolimab in advanced cancers. Method: immunoSEQ multiplex PCR; TCRdb's copy keeps in-frame clones and lacks some. This sample has 14,000 to 15,000 clones, with approximately 80% found just once. The material sequenced was CD4+ or CD8+ T cells sorted from blood, taken in a trial of the OX40 agonist ivuxolimab. The receptors originated from an adult with an advanced solid tumor such as melanoma, head and neck, liver or kidney cancer.

The chain carries TRBV7-6 and TRBJ2-1; D is uncertain. CDR3 length equals 13 residues. The V end was cut by 5 bases, the J end by 5 bases, with 10 bases between. Germline-derived CDR1 and CDR2 are SGHVS and FNYEAQ. CDR3 region: CASSADGNNEQFF. DNA of the CDR3: TGTGCCAGCAGCGCGGACGGAAACAATGAGCAGTTCTTC.

The chain couples TRBV28 to TRBJ1-1, with D maybe TRBD1 (5 bases). Germline assignment: CDR1 MDHEN and CDR2 SYDVKM. CDR3 length equals 19 residues. With 1 base removed from V and 0 bases from J, the gap between germline ends came to 21 bases. The CDR3 sequence: CASSLFPGPAAIMNTEAFF. The CDR3 DNA reads as TGTGCCAGCAGTTTATTTCCGGGACCGGCCGCTATCATGAACACTGAAGCTTTCTTT.

This sequence joins TRBV7-9 and TRBJ2-1; 7 bases are shared with TRBD2. The junction had 13 bases not matched to a gene; V was cut back by 7 bases and J by 7 bases. This CDR3 is built from 15 residues. The germline CDR1 and CDR2 sequences are SEHNR and FQNEAQ (reference sequence). CDR3: CASTPEGGPGNEQFF. The CDR3 DNA reads as TGTGCCAGCACCCCGGAGGGAGGGCCGGGGAATGAGCAGTTCTTC.

In its sample, this clone ranks as medium-sized. V is TRBV28 and J is TRBJ1-5; D gene unclear. V lost 2 bases, J lost 0 bases, and 11 bases lay in between. The CDR3 is 16 residues long. CDR1 MDHEN and CDR2 SYDVKM come from the germline V gene. The CDR3 sequence: CASSLPRSYSNQPQHF. CDR3 nucleotide sequence: TGTGCCAGCAGTTTACCGAGGAGCTATAGCAATCAGCCCCAGCATTTT.

This chain links TRBV5-4 with TRBJ2-5; TRBD2 aligns across 8 bases. V shed 1 base, J shed 5 bases, and the junction held 1 base outside the gene matches. The CDR3 has 13 residues. CDR1 is SGHNT, CDR2 YYREEE, per germline (reference sequence). CDR3 sequence reads: CASSLRGGETQYF. The CDR3 DNA reads as TGTGCCAGCAGCTTGCGGGGGGGGGAGACCCAGTACTTC.

This clone is termed medium-sized. This chain uses TRBV19 with TRBJ2-2, with D tentatively TRBD1 (5 bases). The CDR3 totals 13 residues. The germline CDR1 and CDR2 sequences are LNHDA and SQIVND (reference sequence). The V and J ends lost 6 bases and 6 bases respectively, with 11 bases between them. In DNA, the CDR3 is TGTGCCAGTAGCCAGGGTACCTCCGGGGAGCTGTTTTTT. This sequence encodes CASSQGTSGELFF.

The V and J genes are TRBV11-2 and TRBJ1-5, with D possibly being TRBD1 (5 bases). The V end lost 5 bases, the J end lost 4 bases, and 15 bases lay between the germline ends. The germline V gene has CDR1 SGHAT and CDR2 FQNNGV. CDR3 length: 15 residues. Here the CDR3 reads CASSPGEAGNQPQHF. CDR3 DNA sequence: TGTGCCAGCAGCCCGGGGGAGGCAGGAAATCAGCCCCAGCATTTT.

CDR3 residues: CASSLGGQGENTIYF. CDR3 sequence (DNA): TGTGCCAGCAGTCTAGGTGGACAGGGGGAAAACACCATATATTTT. The chain uses TRBV28 and TRBJ1-3, with 10 bases identical to TRBD1. Germline CDR1 and CDR2: MDHEN and SYDVKM. Trimming cost V 5 bases and J 6 bases; bases outside gene matches: 7. The length of the CDR3 is 15 residues.

This chain joins TRBV25-1 and TRBJ2-3; TRBD2 aligns across 7 bases. Germline V gene data show CDR1 as MGHDK and CDR2 as SYGVNS. J gave up 5 bases and V 8 bases, and 7 bases lay outside the gene matches. This CDR3 contains 13 residues. The CDR3 DNA reads as TGTGCCAGCGTCCGGCTAGCGGAAGATACGCAGTATTTT. Its translation: CASVRLAEDTQYF. The variable domain in full, with the rest retrieved from reference TRBV25-1 and TRBJ2-3, is EADIYQTPRYLVIGTGKKITLECSQTMGHDKMYWYQQDPGMELHLIHYSYGVNSTEKGDLSSESTVSRIRTEHFPLTLESARPSHTSQYLCASVRLAEDTQYFGPGTRLTVL.

J is TRBJ2-2 and V is TRBV11-2; D may be TRBD1 or TRBD2 (5 bases each). The germline V and J ends were trimmed by 6 bases and 7 bases, with 15 bases remaining between them. Germline V gene sequence: CDR1 SGHAT, CDR2 FQNNGV. The CDR3 spans 14 residues. CDR3 protein: CASRWGPGSGELFF. The CDR3 region has the DNA TGTGCCAGCAGATGGGGACCGGGCAGCGGGGAGCTGTTTTTT.

The J gene is TRBJ2-3, the V gene TRBV13; 9 nucleotides agree with TRBD2. This CDR3 is built from 15 residues. Germline V gives CDR1 PRHDT, CDR2 FYEKMQ (reference sequence). V lost 5 bases and J lost 0; bases outside the gene matches: 3. CDR3 loop: CASSAGLASTDTQYF. The CDR3 DNA follows: TGTGCCAGCAGCGCGGGACTAGCAAGCACAGATACGCAGTATTTT.

This rearrangement joins TRBV2 to TRBJ2-5; D might be TRBD1 (8 bases). Trimming pared 2 bases from V and 2 bases from J, leaving 15 bases between. The CDR3 length is 16 residues. CDR1 is SNHLY, CDR2 FYNNEI, per germline. The CDR3 DNA reads TGTGCCAGCAGTGAAAGCGGGACAGGTCAACAAGAGACCCAGTACTTC. This translates into CASSESGTGQQETQYF.